This TCR beta chain was obtained from a study of CD8+CD57+ T cells in acquired aplastic anemia. For the study at large: DNA from sorted CD4+ and CD8+ cells averaged approximately 3.2 ug.

Study-level points and caveats: Significant differences in CD8+ Simpson's diversity were not observed between patients and controls. Patients had approximately 29 CD8+ CDR3 sequences in common with controls (the shared set).

Genomic DNA provided the template from which TCR beta VDJ and CDR3 profiles were obtained. TCRdb redid the calling of the reads with MiXCR, one entry per CDR3 protein. The sample comprises about 170,000 distinct CDR3 sequences, 55% to 80% of which are singletons, and less than 55% rests with the top ten. A remark on this clonotype: Its matching antigen is unknown.

Sequencing was performed on sorted CD4+, CD8+, or CD8+CD57+ T cells (not recorded which) from PBMCs. The origin of this receptor is a human donor in good health.

CDR3 nucleotide sequence: TGCAGCGTGGCTAGCGGGTTCAGTGAGCAGTTCTTC. Its protein is CSVASGFSEQFF. The chain uses TRBV29-1 and TRBJ2-1, with TRBD2 identical over 8 bases. Losses at the gene ends were 6 bases for V and 9 bases for J; bases not matched to a gene: 7. The CDR3 length is 12 residues. The germline V gene has CDR1 SQVTM and CDR2 ANQGSEA.